The source of this T cell receptor beta chain is a study of OX40 agonist ivuxolimab in advanced cancers. Libraries were prepared by immunoSEQ multiplex PCR; TCRdb keeps only in-frame clonotypes and omits some of them. The sample consists of about 150,000 clones, roughly 92% of them appearing once. The CDR3 is made up of 13 amino acids. V was cut by 3 bases and J by 4 bases, with 6 bases left in between. Germline CDR1 and CDR2: MRHNA and SNTAGT. This clone appeared a single time. The sample in question was CD4+ or CD8+ T cells sorted from blood, obtained in a trial of the OX40 agonist ivuxolimab. This sequence joins TRBV6-4 and TRBJ2-2; no clear D gene. This TCR was sampled from an adult with an advanced solid tumor such as melanoma, head and neck, liver or kidney cancer. The DNA for the CDR3 is TGTGCCAGCAGTGAGGCCAGCACCGGGGAGCTGTTTTTT. Encoded protein: CASSEASTGELFF.